There are a few counts of the clone carrying this TCR beta chain. The data are from a study of T cells after yellow fever vaccination. UMIs were added to TCR cDNA along with a universal primer site when it was made by 5'RACE template switching. TCRdb reanalysed the 5' RACE reads using MiXCR and keeps one entry per CDR3 protein. Altogether 250,000 or so distinct CDR3 sequences are present, over 6.5% being singletons, with the ten largest covering 1% to 1.2%. The starting material was CD4+ T cells sorted from PBMCs, obtained on the day of the yellow fever booster vaccination. The sequence derives from a man younger than 45 who received the YFV17D yellow fever vaccine.

The CDR3 spells CASSIGAGTVTQYF. The CDR3 nucleotides read TGTGCCAGTAGTATAGGGGCAGGGACGGTGACCCAGTACTTC. The V and J genes are TRBV19 and TRBJ2-5; D is tentatively TRBD1 or TRBD2 (5 bases each). Per the germline V gene, CDR1 is LNHDA and CDR2 is SQIVND (reference sequence). The CDR3 loop spans 14 amino acids. Trimming removed 1 base from V and 7 bases from J, with 13 bases in between.